Listed below are T cell receptor beta chains from one sample, sequenced in a study of shared clonotypes between healthy human individuals. The repertoire was sequenced with immunoSEQ multiplex PCR; TCRdb's copy has only in-frame clones and lacks some. The sample has roughly 490,000 clones, around 80% seen once. Source material: PBMCs. These receptors were obtained from a woman aged 40-49 years in good health. Some clones in this sample may be carry-over from other donors' samples. Both conserved end residues are part of each CDR3. A D gene is named only where the DNA matches it firmly. Clone size appears in some rows only: once, few, many, or a class for an expanded clone.

>NA|TRBJ2-3|TRBV28|TRBD2
TGTGCCAGCAGTTTCCCCCTAGCGGGACGGACGCAGTATTTT
CASSFPLAGRTQYF
>once|TRBJ2-5|TRBV5-1|NA
TGCGCCAGCAGCCCGCCCAACCGGGAGACCCAGTACTTC
CASSPPNRETQYF
>few|TRBJ1-3|TRBV5-4|NA
TGTGCCAGCAGCTTGGCCTCCGGAGCACGGGCTGGAAACACCATATATTTT
CASSLASGARAGNTIYF
>NA|TRBJ2-3|TRBV2|TRBD2
TGTGCCAGCAGGGGGACTAGCGGGACAGATACGCAGTATTTT
CASRGTSGTDTQYF
>NA|TRBJ2-1|TRBV11-2|TRBD2
TGTGCCAGCAGCTTAGAGCGAGCGGGGTACAATGAGCAGTTCTTC
CASSLERAGYNEQFF
>NA|TRBJ2-5|TRBV4-3|TRBD2
TGCGCCAGCAGCCGACGGACTAGCGGGAGGCCGGGGGGAAGGACCCAGTACTTC
CASSRRTSGRPGGRTQYF
>NA|TRBJ2-7|TRBV4-2|NA
TGTGCCAGCAGCCAAGAGGGACTCGAGCAGTACTTC
CASSQEGLEQYF
>NA|TRBJ1-3|TRBV5-1|NA
TGCGCCAGCAGCTTGGGCAGGGGTGATGGAAACACCATATATTTT
CASSLGRGDGNTIYF
>NA|TRBJ2-2|TRBV29-1|TRBD1
TGCAGCGTTCAAGGACAGGGCAGGGCCGGGGAGCTGTTTTTT
CSVQGQGRAGELFF
>NA|TRBJ2-7|TRBV7-2|TRBD2
TGTGCCAGCAGCTTAGCGGAGCTAGCGGGAGGATACGAGCAGTACTTC
CASSLAELAGGYEQYF
>NA|TRBJ2-4|TRBV7-9|TRBD1
TGTGCCAGCAGCTTGGGACAGCCCAAAAACATTCAGTACTTC
CASSLGQPKNIQYF
>once|TRBJ2-1|TRBV15|TRBD2
TGTGCCACCAGCAGAGCCGGGGGAGGGAACAATGAGCAGTTCTTC
CATSRAGGGNNEQFF
>NA|TRBJ2-2|TRBV7-9|NA
TGTGCCAGCAGCCCCTCGGGTGACGGGGAGCTGTTTTTT
CASSPSGDGELFF
>few|TRBJ1-6|TRBV4-2|NA
TGTGCCAGCAGCCAAGGTCGATGGATGGGTTCACCCCTCCACTTT
CASSQGRWMGSPLHF
>NA|TRBJ2-4|TRBV5-1|NA
TGCGCCAGCAGCTTGGAAGGCCGGGGCGTGGACATTCAGTACTTC
CASSLEGRGVDIQYF
>few|TRBJ2-2|TRBV7-2|NA
TGTGCCAGCAGCTTATCCCTAGGGAACACCGGGGAGCTGTTTTTT
CASSLSLGNTGELFF
>NA|TRBJ1-1|TRBV28|TRBD1
TGTGCCAGCAGTCCGTTAGACAGGGATAGCCCTGAAGCTTTCTTT
CASSPLDRDSPEAFF
>NA|TRBJ2-7|TRBV11-1|NA
TGTGCCAGCAGCTTGCGCTACCCCACCTACGAGCAGTACTTC
CASSLRYPTYEQYF
>NA|TRBJ1-2|TRBV27|TRBD1
TGTGCCAGCAGTCCCCGCGGCAGGGGGAACTATGGCTACACCTTC
CASSPRGRGNYGYTF
>NA|TRBJ1-2|TRBV28|TRBD1
TGTGCCAGCAGTTTTGAGGACAGGGTCTATGGCTACACCTTC
CASSFEDRVYGYTF
>NA|TRBJ2-5|TRBV28|NA
TGTGCCAGCAGTGCCTGGGCTGGTCAAGAGACCCAGTACTTC
CASSAWAGQETQYF
>NA|TRBJ1-1|TRBV25-1|NA
TGTGCCAGCAGTGAATCGGGACGGTCGAGGGCTTTCTTT
CASSESGRSRAFF
>NA|TRBJ2-7|TRBV11-2|TRBD1
TGTGCCAGCAGCTTCGACAGGGGGCGACACGAGCAGTACTTC
CASSFDRGRHEQYF
>NA|TRBJ2-7|TRBV11-2|NA
TGTGCCAGCAGCTTATCTCTTTCGAATGCCTACGAGCAGTACTTC
CASSLSLSNAYEQYF
>NA|TRBJ2-2|TRBV18|TRBD1
TGTGCCAGCTCACCCGAGGGACAGGGGAGGACCGGGGAGCTGTTTTTT
CASSPEGQGRTGELFF
>NA|TRBJ2-3|TRBV10-3|TRBD2
TGTGCCATCACTCGGGAGGGCCGGGCAGATACGCAGTATTTT
CAITREGRADTQYF
>NA|TRBJ1-4|TRBV30|NA
TGTGCCTGTGCAACTAATGAAAAACTGTTTTTT
CACATNEKLFF
>NA|TRBJ2-1|TRBV2|NA
TGTGCCAGCAGGAGTGAGCTCTGGCCGGCCTACAATGAGCAGTTCTTC
CASRSELWPAYNEQFF
>NA|TRBJ2-1|TRBV5-4|TRBD2
TGTGCCAGCAGCTTGTCGGTAGCGGGGTACAATGAGCAGTTCTTC
CASSLSVAGYNEQFF
>NA|TRBJ2-2|TRBV5-1|TRBD1
TGCGCCAGCAGCCCGGGACAGATCACCGGGGAGCTGTTTTTT
CASSPGQITGELFF
>many|TRBJ1-6|TRBV30|NA
TGTGCCTGGAGTGTAAATAATTCACCCCTCCACTTT
CAWSVNNSPLHF
>NA|TRBJ2-7|TRBV5-4|TRBD2
TGTGCCAGCAGCTTGAAGGTGGCGGGAGAGTTCGAGCAGTACTTC
CASSLKVAGEFEQYF
>NA|TRBJ2-5|TRBV16|NA
TGTGCCAGCAGCCAGGGAGTCCAAGAGACCCAGTACTTC
CASSQGVQETQYF
>few|TRBJ2-1|TRBV6-4|TRBD2
TGTGCCAGCAGTCCCCAAGCGGGAGGGGACTACAATGAGCAGTTCTTC
CASSPQAGGDYNEQFF
>NA|TRBJ2-7|TRBV28|TRBD1
TGTGCCAGCAGTTTATGGGGGACAGGGATGTCCTACGAGCAGTACTTC
CASSLWGTGMSYEQYF
>NA|TRBJ1-2|TRBV6-1|NA
TGTGCCAGCAATGAATCCGGCGGCTATGGCTACACCTTC
CASNESGGYGYTF
>NA|TRBJ1-2|TRBV6-4|NA
TGTGCCCCCCGGGCCTATGGCTACACCTTC
CAPRAYGYTF
>NA|TRBJ1-4|TRBV6-6|TRBD1
TGTGCCAGCAGTTCGCGACAGGGGAGCGAAAAACTGTTTTTT
CASSSRQGSEKLFF
>NA|TRBJ2-3|TRBV9|TRBD2
TGTGCCAGCAGCGTAGCGGGGGGGACTAGCACAGATACGCAGTATTTT
CASSVAGGTSTDTQYF
>few|TRBJ2-7|TRBV28|TRBD1
TGTGCCAGCAGCACGCCGGGACAGGCTACCTACGAGCAGTACTTC
CASSTPGQATYEQYF
>NA|TRBJ2-7|TRBV6-5|TRBD1
TGTGCCAGCAGTTCGGGGGAAGGACAGGGGCTTTACGAGCAGTACTTC
CASSSGEGQGLYEQYF
>NA|TRBJ1-6|TRBV28|NA
TGTGCCAGCAGCCTAAATTCACCCCTCCACTTT
CASSLNSPLHF
>once|TRBJ1-4|TRBV18|NA
TGTGCCAGCTCACGAAACAGAGCAACTAATGAAAAACTGTTTTTT
CASSRNRATNEKLFF
>NA|TRBJ2-4|TRBV5-8|NA
TGTGCCAGCAGCTCCTGGACGATGGACATTCAGTACTTC
CASSSWTMDIQYF
>few|TRBJ2-2|TRBV28|NA
TGTGCCAGCAAATGGGCGGGGGCCACCGGGGAGCTGTTTTTT
CASKWAGATGELFF
>once|TRBJ2-3|TRBV5-1|TRBD2
TGCGCCAGCAGCTTGAGGCTAGCGGGAAGAAACTTAGATACGCAGTATTTT
CASSLRLAGRNLDTQYF
>NA|TRBJ2-1|TRBV30|NA
TGTGCCTGGAGTGGGGCCCGCAACTCCTACAATGAGCAGTTCTTC
CAWSGARNSYNEQFF
>few|TRBJ2-1|TRBV5-4|NA
TGTGCCAGCAGCTTAGACAGGACGGCTTTAGGAAATGAGCAGTTCTTC
CASSLDRTALGNEQFF
>NA|TRBJ1-5|TRBV28|NA
TGTGCCAGCCGAGGGGGTGGGGAAGGCAATCAGCCCCAGCATTTT
CASRGGGEGNQPQHF
>once|TRBJ1-3|TRBV7-3|NA
TGTGCCAGCAGCCCGGTGGGGGGAACTGGAAACACCATATATTTT
CASSPVGGTGNTIYF
>NA|TRBJ2-3|TRBV2|TRBD1
TGTGCCGTGGCCGGGGTGGGACAGAACACAGATACGCAGTATTTT
CAVAGVGQNTDTQYF
>NA|TRBJ1-1|TRBV20-1|NA
TGCAGTGCTAGAGGAACTTTTGAAGCTTTCTTT
CSARGTFEAFF
>NA|TRBJ1-2|TRBV2|NA
TGTGCCAGCAGAGAGGCGAGGGTTGGCTATGGCTACACCTTC
CASREARVGYGYTF
>NA|TRBJ2-5|TRBV27|NA
TGTGCCAGCAGTTCCGGGGTTCAAGAGACCCAGTACTTC
CASSSGVQETQYF
>NA|TRBJ2-6|TRBV28|NA
TGTGCCAGCAGTTTGCACTCTGGGGCCAACGTCCTGACTTTC
CASSLHSGANVLTF